The present T cell receptor beta chain was sequenced within a study of blood T cell repertoires in COVID-19. TCRdb keeps only in-frame clones here, not all; method: immunoSEQ multiplex PCR. The data contain roughly 280,000 clones, just under 90% of them seen just once; the ten biggest clones take up under 2.5%. The V gene lost 1 base and the J gene lost 7 bases, with 9 bases spanning the gap. The germline gives CDR1 SGHRS, CDR2 YFSETQ. CDR3 length: 13 amino acids. Sequencing was done on a sample of PBMCs or T cells enriched from blood (not recorded which). This sequence was found in a woman aged 55-70 years who had recovered from COVID-19. This chain uses TRBV5-1 with TRBJ1-5; D is unresolved. The CDR3 coding sequence is TGCGCCAGCAGCTTGTCCGGGTCCCAGCCCCAGCATTTT. It is translated as CASSLSGSQPQHF. Full variable domain (outside the CDR3, taken from reference TRBV5-1 and TRBJ1-5): KAGVTQTPRYLIKTRGQQVTLSCSPISGHRSVSWYQQTPGQGLQFLFEYFSETQRNKGNFPGRFSGRQFSNSRSEMNVSTLELGDSALYLCASSLSGSQPQHFGDGTRLSIL.